The 27 T cell receptor beta chains in this list originate from one sample, sequenced in a study of regulatory T cells in long-lasting Graves disease. Assembly of TCR beta libraries relied on iRepertoire HTBI primers together with Arm-PCR of CDR3 regions. TCRdb independently ran MiXCR on the multiplex PCR reads; one entry per CDR3 protein. The profile shows about 540,000 distinct CDR3 sequences, 13% of them singletons. As to time point: newly diagnosed GD, antithyroid drugs for less than 3 months. After RNA was extracted from PBMCs, the TCR library was made from it. This sample also appeared in a second study, on T cells in Graves' hyperthyroidism and ophthalmopathy.

The sample consisted of peripheral blood mononuclear cells (PBMCs), taken at new diagnosis, from a patient treated with antithyroid drugs. The receptors stem from a man aged 25 to 40 with Graves disease.

The chain is built from TRBV20-1 and TRBJ2-7, with a possible D match to TRBD2 (5 bases). Trimming took 0 bases from V and 4 from J, leaving 10 bases between them. The CDR3 runs to 13 residues. From germline, CDR1 is DFQATT and CDR2 SNEGSKA (reference sequence). CDR3 DNA sequence: TGCAGTGCTAGAGATCCCGGACTTTACGAGCAGTACTTC. Its translation: CSARDPGLYEQYF.

This sequence joins TRBV27 and TRBJ2-7; 7 bases align to TRBD1. Trimming removed 3 bases from V and 4 bases from J; junction bases left unmatched: 6. Looked up from germline, CDR1 is MNHEY and CDR2 is SMNVEV (reference sequence). The CDR3 sequence is 14 residues long. The CDR3 loop is CASSFPGGCYEQYF. The CDR3 nucleotides are TGTGCCAGCAGTTTTCCAGGGGGATGTTACGAGCAGTACTTC.

This clonotype was detected a few times. This rearrangement joins TRBV7-9 to TRBJ1-2, with 9 bases that match TRBD1. Germline V gene data show CDR1 as SEHNR and CDR2 as FQNEAQ (reference sequence). CDR3 size: 15 residues. V gave up 2 bases and J gave up 6 bases; unmatched junction bases: 7. CDR3 DNA sequence: TGTGCCAGCAGCTTATCAAGGACAGGGGTCGATGGCTACACCTTC. It is translated as CASSLSRTGVDGYTF.

This clonotype was detected ten times or more. The rearrangement joins TRBV6-2 or TRBV6-3 to TRBJ2-2; 11 nucleotides match TRBD2. CDR1 and CDR2 (germline): MNHEY, SVGEGT. The CDR3 has 16 residues. V trimming: 7 bases; J trimming: 5 bases; junction bases outside the gene matches: 9. The CDR3 DNA follows: TGTGCCAGCACCCTCCGACTAGCGGGGCCAACCGGGGAGCTGTTTTTT. Translating gives CASTLRLAGPTGELFF.

The chain joins TRBV27 to TRBJ1-4; D not resolved. The CDR3 contains 16 residues. Trimming took off 3 bases at V and 8 bases at J, with 19 bases between the two ends. Per germline, CDR1 MNHEY and CDR2 SMNVEV (reference sequence). In DNA, the CDR3 is TGTGCCAGCAGTTTCGCCCGTCGGGGTGGAAAGGAAAAACTGTTTTTT. It codes for CASSFARRGGKEKLFF. Variable domain in full (rest from reference TRBV27 and TRBJ1-4): EAQVTQNPRYLITVTGKKLTVTCSQNMNHEYMSWYRQDPGLGLRQIYYSMNVEVTDKGDVPEGYKVSRKEKRNFPLILESPSPNQTSLYFCASSFARRGGKEKLFFGSGTQLSVL.

This chain links TRBV24-1 with TRBJ2-5, with a weak D call TRBD2 (5 bases). The tail of the sequence fits TRBJ2-1 better, so the J call may be wrong. CDR3 size: 15 residues. Germline CDR1 and CDR2: KGHDR and SFDVKD. The CDR3 region is CATSDPWRSYNEQFF. In nucleotides, the CDR3 is TGTGCCACCAGTGACCCGTGGAGGTCCTACAATGAGCAGTTCTTC.

A single count supports this clonotype. The rearrangement links TRBV20-1 to TRBJ2-3, with 10 bases fitting TRBD2. The CDR3 covers 14 residues. Germline loops: CDR1 DFQATT, CDR2 SNEGSKA (reference sequence). Trimming removed 6 bases from V and 8 bases from J; junction bases left unmatched: 11. The CDR3 DNA reads as TGCAGTGCATGGCTAGCGGGAGTTGGCGGTACGCAGTATTTT. Translated, it gives CSAWLAGVGGTQYF.

As to this clonotype: This may stem from a read error, because a much larger clone lies one nucleotide away. V and J are TRBV5-1 and TRBJ2-3; D may be TRBD2 (5 bases). The CDR3 is 16 residues long. Trimming removed 4 bases at V and 0 bases at J, with 15 bases between. Per the germline V gene, CDR1 is SGHRS and CDR2 is YFSETQ. The CDR3 DNA reads as TGCGCCAGCAGCCTGGGAGAACTAGTGAGCACAGATACGCAGTATTTT. This sequence encodes CASSLGELVSTDTQYF.

At least ten counts were recorded for this clonotype. This chain connects TRBV2 to TRBJ2-3; 11 bases are shared with TRBD2. Germline V gene lookup returns CDR1 SNHLY and CDR2 FYNNEI. J was trimmed by 8 bases and V by 6 bases; bases with no gene match: 10. This CDR3 is built from 15 residues. CDR3 DNA sequence: TGTGCCAGCAGCTCCGGGACTAGCGGTGCTGGTACGCAGTATTTT. Residues: CASSSGTSGAGTQYF. Using reference TRBV2 and TRBJ2-3 for the parts outside the CDR3, the full variable domain is EPEVTQTPSHQVTQMGQEVILRCVPISNHLYFYWYRQILGQKVEFLVSFYNNEISEKSEIFDDQFSVERPDGSNFTLKIRSTKLEDSAMYFCASSSGTSGAGTQYFGPGTRLTVL.

As concerns this clonotype: The junction departs from germline at one end; a sequencing error may be responsible. The V gene is TRBV5-1, the J gene TRBJ2-7; 9 bases align to TRBD2. Per the germline V gene, CDR1 is SGHRS and CDR2 is YFSETQ. This CDR3 region has 14 residues. CDR3 bases: TGCGCCAGCAGCTTGGAGGCTAGCGGGACAACTCCCCACTTC. It encodes CASSLEASGTTPHF.

This clonotype was recorded at least ten times. V usage is TRBV27 and J usage is TRBJ2-6; D is unresolved. V was pared by 1 base and J by 1 base, with 8 bases between. This CDR3 region has 16 residues. CDR1 MNHEY and CDR2 SMNVEV come from the germline V gene (reference sequence). The CDR3 bases are TGTGCCAGCAGTTTATTCTGGAATTCTGGGGCCAACGTCCTGACTTTC. This encodes CASSLFWNSGANVLTF.

The chain has TRBV6-1 and TRBJ2-1, with TRBD2 matching over 9 bases. There are 16 residues in the CDR3. The V gene's germline CDR1 is MNHNS and CDR2 SASEGT. J was trimmed by 7 bases and V by 5 bases; bases with no gene match: 12. The CDR3 DNA reads TGTGCCAGCAGTCTACCCGTAGCGGGGGTTCCAAATGAGCAGTTCTTC. It codes for CASSLPVAGVPNEQFF.

This clonotype was counted many times. The chain joins TRBV7-9 to TRBJ2-1, with unresolved D. V was cut by 2 bases and J by 8 bases, with 19 bases left in between. Per germline, CDR1 SEHNR and CDR2 FQNEAQ (reference sequence). CDR3 length: 16 residues. CDR3 sequence: CASSLQSGHPADEQFF. The CDR3 DNA reads as TGTGCCAGCAGCTTACAATCGGGCCATCCGGCCGATGAGCAGTTCTTC.

The rearrangement links TRBV30 to TRBJ2-5; 10 nucleotides match TRBD1. There are 14 residues in the CDR3. The V segment lost 3 bases and the J segment 5 bases; nucleotides outside the gene matches: 6. Looked up from germline, CDR1 is GTSNPN and CDR2 is SVGIG (reference sequence). CDR3: CAWRDWTGGETQYF. CDR3 sequence (DNA): TGTGCCTGGAGGGACTGGACAGGGGGGGAGACCCAGTACTTC.

V gene TRBV18 combines with J gene TRBJ1-6; unclear D gene. The V end lost 3 bases, the J end lost 9 bases, and 9 bases lay between the germline ends. Germline lookup yields CDR1 KGHSH and CDR2 LQKENI. CDR3 length equals 13 residues. The CDR3 nucleotides read TGTGCCAGCTCACCGACCGACGGTTCACCCCTCCACTTT. Translation: CASSPTDGSPLHF.

This clonotype was seen ten or more times. This sequence joins TRBV10-3 and TRBJ2-1; 9 bases agree with TRBD2. CDR1 and CDR2 (germline): ENHRY, SYGVKD. CDR3 length equals 15 residues. After removal of 7 bases from V and 5 bases from J, the junction contained 9 bases not matched to a gene. The CDR3, as DNA: TGTGCCATCACCGACAGACTAGCGGAACACAATGAGCAGTTCTTC. It is translated as CAITDRLAEHNEQFF.

The DNA of the CDR3 is TGTGCCAGCTCACCTGCGGGGGACAGGGGGTACGAGCAGTACTTC. Translation gives CASSPAGDRGYEQYF. The rearrangement links TRBV18 to TRBJ2-7, with 11 bases identical to TRBD1. CDR1 is KGHSH and CDR2 is LQKENI in the germline V gene. J lost 4 bases, V lost 3 bases, and 5 bases had no gene match. This CDR3 is 15 amino acids long.

This clonotype was seen many times. J is TRBJ2-5 and V is TRBV7-2; possible D gene TRBD1, 6 bases. The CDR3 is made up of 14 amino acids. Germline assignment: CDR1 SGHTA and CDR2 FQGNSA. The ends were cut back, 5 bases at V and 5 bases at J, with 15 bases in the middle. CDR3 in amino acids: CASSRIRGSETQYF. The CDR3 DNA reads TGTGCCAGCAGCCGCATCAGGGGAAGCGAGACCCAGTACTTC.

This clonotype was seen repeatedly, ten times or more. The chain employs TRBV12-3 or TRBV12-4 and TRBJ1-2, with D unclear. This CDR3 spans 14 amino acids. The V gene lost 3 bases and the J gene lost 8 bases, with 16 bases spanning the gap. CDR3 protein: CASSFSRETSGYTF. CDR3 sequence (DNA): TGTGCCAGCAGTTTCTCGAGGGAGACGAGCGGCTACACCTTC.

This clonotype was counted at least ten times. CDR3: CASSFPATVPSGANVLTF. As DNA, the CDR3 is TGTGCCAGCAGTTTCCCGGCCACCGTCCCCTCTGGGGCCAACGTCCTGACTTTC. The rearrangement uses TRBV12-3 or TRBV12-4 and TRBJ2-6; D unclear. The CDR3 is made up of 18 amino acids. Trimming shortened V by 3 bases and J by 0 bases, and 15 bases separated the two germline ends.

A word on this clonotype: A much larger clone lies one base from this, so it may be a read error. The chain couples TRBV12-3 or TRBV12-4 to TRBJ2-1; D gene uncertain. This CDR3 contains 13 residues. Deletions cut 4 bases from V and 8 bases from J, with 12 bases between. As DNA, the CDR3 is TGTGCCAGCAGTTCCCCAAATTCCTATGAGCAGTTCTTC. It translates to CASSSPNSYEQFF.

The table lists this clonotype with many counts. The CDR3 bases are TGTGCCAGCAGTTTAACTAGCGGGAACGGGGAGCTGTTTTTT. Translated, it gives CASSLTSGNGELFF. The rearrangement uses TRBV27 and TRBJ2-2, with TRBD2 matching over 10 bases. From germline, CDR1 is MNHEY and CDR2 SMNVEV (reference sequence). The CDR3 runs 14 residues. Unmatched junction bases numbered 1, after V lost 2 bases and J lost 7 bases.

This clonotype was picked up a small number of times. The chain uses TRBV6-1 and TRBJ2-4; D remains unclear. The V gene's germline CDR1 is MNHNS and CDR2 SASEGT. Deletions cut 1 base from V and 6 bases from J, with 4 bases between. CDR3 length: 12 amino acids. For the CDR3, the DNA is TGTGCCAGCAGTGAAGATCTAAACATTCAGTACTTC. It translates to CASSEDLNIQYF.

This clonotype was counted ten times or more. This rearrangement joins TRBV2 to TRBJ2-6; a possible D gene is TRBD1 (5 bases). The V and J ends lost 6 bases and 0 bases respectively, with 12 bases between them. The CDR3 spans 16 residues. The germline V gene has CDR1 SNHLY and CDR2 FYNNEI. The CDR3 sequence is CASRTRQSSGANVLTF. CDR3 DNA: TGTGCCAGCAGAACCAGACAGAGCTCTGGGGCCAACGTCCTGACTTTC.

This clonotype was seen more than once but under ten times. V is TRBV18 and J is TRBJ1-3; 7 bases map to TRBD1. CDR1 KGHSH and CDR2 LQKENI come from the germline V gene. CDR3 size: 16 residues. The junction had 8 bases not matched to a gene; V was cut back by 4 bases and J by 2 bases. CDR3 sequence: CASSQDRVGTGNTIYF. CDR3 nucleotides: TGTGCCAGCTCACAAGACAGGGTTGGTACTGGAAACACCATATATTTT.

The chain carries TRBV7-9 and TRBJ2-7, with D tentatively TRBD1 (8 bases). This CDR3 spans 14 amino acids. Trimming shortened V by 4 bases and J by 5 bases, and 15 bases separated the two germline ends. The V gene's germline CDR1 is SEHNR and CDR2 FQNEAQ (reference sequence). The DNA for the CDR3 is TGTGCCAGCAGCTACAGGGGGGGCCTCAACGAGCAGTACTTC. This gives the protein CASSYRGGLNEQYF.

V usage is TRBV20-1 and J usage is TRBJ1-3, with D possibly being TRBD1 (5 bases). CDR1 DFQATT and CDR2 SNEGSKA come from the germline V gene (reference sequence). Trimming left V 5 bases short and J 0 bases short, with 14 bases between. This CDR3 has 15 residues. The CDR3 sequence is CSAGQGATSGNTIYF. CDR3 coding DNA: TGCAGTGCTGGACAAGGGGCCACCTCTGGAAACACCATATATTTT.